These 27 T cell receptor beta chains were all obtained from the same sample, sequenced in a study of PD-L1 blockade in urothelial cancer listed by TCRdb under 2017. Library creation used the immunoSEQ multiplex PCR assay. The source is immuneACCESS, and TCRdb retained only in-frame sequences with V and J called. Part of the clones is not carried over; for the studies checked, unresolved V genes explain less than half of this, and the remainder is unexplained. In all, the sample holds 35,000 or so clones, and 75% to 90% of those were seen once. Of the sample, roughly a tenth falls within the top ten clones. Per the publication, the time point label means: peripheral blood 6 weeks after treatment start. The source material was PBMCs, sampled around atezolizumab (anti-PD-L1) treatment. The receptors shown here come from a man aged 40-50 years with urothelial cancer.

The chain recombines TRBV27 with TRBJ2-3; the D gene is possibly TRBD2 (6 bases). CDR1 is MNHEY, CDR2 SMNVEV, per germline (reference sequence). The CDR3 extends over 13 amino acids. Between the trimmed V and J ends, which lost 8 bases and 3 bases, there was a span of 12 bases. The CDR3 protein is CASHSRETDTQYF. CDR3 nucleotides: TGTGCCAGCCACTCCCGGGAGACAGATACGCAGTATTTT.

The chain uses TRBV9 and TRBJ2-2, with 7 bases identical to TRBD2. After removal of 4 bases from V and 1 base from J, the junction contained 7 bases not matched to a gene. Germline V gene lookup returns CDR1 SGDLS and CDR2 YYNGEE. This CDR3 contains 16 residues. The CDR3 DNA reads as TGTGCCAGCAGCCCAAGATGGGGGGGGAACACCGGGGAGCTGTTTTTT. This gives the protein CASSPRWGGNTGELFF. The full variable domain, with the rest looked up from reference TRBV9 and TRBJ2-2, is DSGVTQTPKHLITATGQRVTLRCSPRSGDLSVYWYQQSLDQGLQFLIQYYNGEERAKGNILERFSAQQFPDLHSELNLSSLELGDSALYFCASSPRWGGNTGELFFGEGSRLTVL.

V gene TRBV19 combines with J gene TRBJ1-5; D gene uncertain. Per the germline V gene, CDR1 is LNHDA and CDR2 is SQIVND (reference sequence). CDR3 size: 15 residues. The V end lost 6 bases, the J end lost 3 bases, and 15 bases lay between the germline ends. The CDR3 region is CASRPGGMNNQPQHF. The CDR3 DNA follows: TGTGCCAGTAGGCCGGGCGGGATGAACAATCAGCCCCAGCATTTT.

The chain employs TRBV2 and TRBJ2-3, with 10 bases matching TRBD2. This CDR3 comprises 17 residues. Germline V CDR1 and CDR2: SNHLY, FYNNEI. Unmatched junction bases numbered 7, after V lost 1 base and J lost 3 bases. CDR3 nucleotides: TGTGCCAGCAGTGAAGTAGCGGGAGGTCGGGGAACAGATACGCAGTATTTT. Its translation is CASSEVAGGRGTDTQYF.

The V call is TRBV18, the J call TRBJ1-1; TRBD1 matches 7 bases. J lost 2 bases, V lost 6 bases, and 6 bases had no gene match. The CDR3 covers 14 residues. Germline CDR1 reads KGHSH; CDR2 reads LQKENI. The CDR3 DNA sequence: TGTGCCAGCTCCCCCGACAGGGTAAACACTGAAGCTTTCTTT. Translation: CASSPDRVNTEAFF.

The chain couples TRBV11-2 to TRBJ1-1; D is possibly TRBD1 (6 bases). This CDR3 region has 15 residues. Germline values: CDR1 SGHAT, CDR2 FQNNGV. V was trimmed by 5 bases and J by 0 bases, leaving 13 bases between them. The CDR3 is CASSRTGTMNTEAFF. As DNA, the CDR3 is TGTGCCAGCAGCCGAACAGGGACCATGAACACTGAAGCTTTCTTT.

This clone was seen only once. The V gene is TRBV9, the J gene TRBJ1-3; D gene unclear. V was shortened by 4 bases and J by 8 bases, with 19 bases between the two germline ends. The germline V gene encodes CDR1 SGDLS and CDR2 YYNGEE. This CDR3 comprises 15 residues. Here the CDR3 reads CASSPRGSEGDTIYF. DNA for the CDR3: TGTGCCAGCAGCCCCAGAGGGTCGGAGGGAGACACCATATATTTT.

The rearrangement links TRBV5-4 to TRBJ2-5, with 8 bases that match TRBD1. Germline CDR1 is SGHNT and CDR2 is YYREEE (reference sequence). The CDR3 covers 13 residues. V dropped 4 bases and J dropped 2; count of bases not matched to a gene: 1. The CDR3 coding sequence is TGTGCCAGCAGCCGGGACAGGCAAGAGACCCAGTACTTC. It specifies CASSRDRQETQYF.

V is TRBV2 and J is TRBJ1-5; D unclear. Germline assignment: CDR1 SNHLY and CDR2 FYNNEI. V gave up 3 bases and J gave up 3 bases, with 6 bases separating them. The CDR3 length is 13 residues. The CDR3 region is CASSESYNQPQHF. Written as DNA, the CDR3 is TGTGCCAGCAGTGAGTCCTACAATCAGCCCCAGCATTTT.

The rearrangement joins TRBV5-1 to TRBJ2-5; a weak D match, TRBD2 (6 bases). The CDR3 totals 13 residues. CDR1 is SGHRS, CDR2 YFSETQ, per germline. Trimming cost V 2 bases and J 4 bases, with 9 bases left between them. The CDR3 DNA sequence: TGCGCCAGCAGCTTATTGGGGGGAGAGACCCAGTACTTC. Its protein product is CASSLLGGETQYF.

The chain employs TRBV30 and TRBJ1-1, with 8 bases aligning to TRBD1. V shed 3 bases and J 3 bases; nucleotides not matched to a gene: 9. Germline CDR1 reads GTSNPN; CDR2 reads SVGIG (reference sequence). CDR3 length: 15 amino acids. The CDR3 loop is CAWRNKGQADTEAFF. CDR3 coding DNA: TGTGCCTGGAGGAATAAGGGACAGGCCGACACTGAAGCTTTCTTT.

V usage is TRBV5-4 and J usage is TRBJ2-7; weak D call: TRBD2 (6 bases). This CDR3 is built from 13 residues. Trimming removed 5 bases from V and 2 bases from J, with 11 bases in between. Germline V gene sequence: CDR1 SGHNT, CDR2 YYREEE (reference sequence). The CDR3 bases are TGTGCCAGCAGGGAGGGAACGGCCTACGAGCAGTACTTC. Its protein product is CASREGTAYEQYF.

This clone was detected a few times. The gene calls are TRBV28 and TRBJ1-1; D is perhaps TRBD1 (5 bases). The CDR3 sequence is 11 residues long. Germline assignment: CDR1 MDHEN and CDR2 SYDVKM. V was cut by 5 bases and J by 11 bases, with 12 bases left in between. The CDR3 protein is CASSLSRVAFF. Here the CDR3 DNA reads TGTGCCAGCAGTCTGAGCAGGGTCGCTTTCTTT.

Only one count was recorded for this clone. The rearrangement links TRBV5-5 to TRBJ1-5, with a tentative D call TRBD1 (6 bases). CDR1 and CDR2 (germline): SGHKS, YYEKEE (reference sequence). The V end was cut by 0 bases, the J end by 4 bases, with 11 bases between. This CDR3 region has 15 residues. CDR3 coding DNA: TGTGCCAGCAGCTTGGCGGACAGCGAAAATCAGCCCCAGCATTTT. This codes for CASSLADSENQPQHF.

Concerning this clone itself: One end of the junction is discordant with germline, which a read error may explain. The V gene is TRBV5-8, the J gene TRBJ2-3; D is ambiguous. The CDR3 runs to 10 residues. Germline V CDR1 and CDR2: SGHTS, YDEGEE. The CDR3 DNA sequence: TGTGCCAGCAGCTTTAATTTAGCCTTTTTT. This codes for CASSFNLAFF.

The V and J genes are TRBV6-5 and TRBJ2-2, with TRBD1 as a possible D gene (6 bases). The CDR3 totals 15 residues. The V end was cut by 6 bases, the J end by 5 bases, with 16 bases between. Germline V gene lookup returns CDR1 MNHEY and CDR2 SVGAGI. For the CDR3, the DNA is TGTGCCAGCAGGATTATAGACAGGCGGACCGGGGAGCTGTTTTTT. It yields the protein CASRIIDRRTGELFF.

This CDR3 is CASSFGTAGAEQYF. The CDR3 DNA follows: TGTGCCAGCAGTTTTGGGACGGCGGGGGCCGAGCAGTACTTC. The rearrangement uses TRBV6-5 and TRBJ2-7, with D perhaps matching TRBD2 (7 bases). V was clipped by 4 bases and J by 6 bases, with 16 bases between them. CDR1 is MNHEY and CDR2 is SVGAGI in the germline V gene. CDR3 length equals 14 residues.

The chain employs TRBV5-6 and TRBJ2-3; D gene ambiguous. The CDR3 length is 13 residues. Looked up from germline, CDR1 is SGHDT and CDR2 is YYEEEE. The germline V and J ends were trimmed by 3 bases and 2 bases, with 7 bases remaining between them. The CDR3 coding sequence is TGTGCCAGCAGCTCGTTAGTCACAGATACGCAGTATTTT. Translating it yields CASSSLVTDTQYF.

The V call is TRBV19, the J call TRBJ2-1; 10 nucleotides line up with TRBD2. Germline V CDR1 and CDR2: LNHDA, SQIVND (reference sequence). The CDR3 covers 14 residues. With V trimmed by 7 bases and J by 7 bases, 7 bases remained unmatched. The CDR3 coding sequence is TGTGCCAGTACTCTCAGCGGGAGGGGTAATGAGCAGTTCTTC. Translated: CASTLSGRGNEQFF.

This clone was recorded a few times. The chain links TRBV4-3 to TRBJ2-2; D perhaps matches TRBD2 (5 bases). Trimming removed 0 bases at V and 5 bases at J, with 7 bases between. Per germline, CDR1 LGHNA and CDR2 YSLEER. The CDR3 sequence is 14 residues long. CDR3 loop: CASSQDEGTGELFF. DNA for the CDR3: TGCGCCAGCAGCCAAGATGAGGGTACCGGGGAGCTGTTTTTT.

The CDR3 DNA reads as TGTGCCTGGAGTGTACGGAGGGAGCAGTTCTTC. It encodes CAWSVRREQFF. The V and J genes are TRBV30 and TRBJ2-1; TRBD2 might be the D (5 bases). CDR1 is GTSNPN, CDR2 SVGIG, per germline (reference sequence). V lost 0 bases to trimming and J lost 10 bases, with 7 bases between them. This CDR3 is 11 amino acids long.

J is TRBJ1-5 and V is TRBV5-6, with D tentatively TRBD1 (5 bases). The CDR3 extends over 14 amino acids. Germline V lookup: CDR1 SGHDT, CDR2 YYEEEE. Trimming pared 1 base from V and 5 bases from J, leaving 10 bases between. CDR3 bases: TGTGCCAGCAGCTTGATGGACACGGATCAGCCCCAGCATTTT. Protein product: CASSLMDTDQPQHF.

This rearrangement joins TRBV23-1 to TRBJ2-1, with D tentatively TRBD2 (6 bases). TRBV23-1 belongs to the ORF category, with a function that is uncertain. The ends were cut back, 0 bases at V and 8 bases at J, with 29 bases in the middle. The CDR3 covers 20 residues. CDR3 region: CASSQSPRASPGEDEYEQFF. The DNA for the CDR3 is TGCGCCAGCAGTCAATCACCGCGGGCCTCACCGGGGGAGGATGAGTATGAGCAGTTCTTC.

The chain's CDR3 is CASSLKVGGNTEAFF. The CDR3 nucleotides are TGTGCCAGCAGCCTCAAGGTGGGGGGGAACACTGAAGCTTTCTTT. This sequence joins TRBV11-2 and TRBJ1-1; D is perhaps TRBD1 (5 bases). The germline gives CDR1 SGHAT, CDR2 FQNNGV. This CDR3 has 15 amino acids. Trimming took off 5 bases at V and 1 base at J, with 14 bases between the two ends.

The CDR3 loop reads CASSPTTNYRNTEAFF. The CDR3 DNA is TGTGCCAGCAGCCCAACCACGAATTACAGGAACACTGAAGCTTTCTTT. This chain joins TRBV7-9 and TRBJ1-1, with D uncertain. The length of the CDR3 is 16 residues. The germline V and J ends were trimmed by 5 bases and 1 base, with 17 bases remaining between them. The germline V gene encodes CDR1 SEHNR and CDR2 FQNEAQ (reference sequence).

V and J are TRBV10-3 and TRBJ2-5; weak D call: TRBD2 (6 bases). V lost 6 bases, J lost 1 base, and 9 bases lay in between. This CDR3 is 13 amino acids long. Germline V lookup: CDR1 ENHRY, CDR2 SYGVKD. This CDR3 is CAIRDYLQETQYF. The CDR3 coding sequence is TGTGCCATCAGGGACTATCTCCAAGAGACCCAGTACTTC.

The J gene is TRBJ2-4, the V gene TRBV28; TRBD1 aligns across 8 bases. The CDR3 consists of 13 residues. Germline V gene data show CDR1 as MDHEN and CDR2 as SYDVKM. The ends lost 6 bases at V and 5 bases at J; junction bases unmatched: 3. This CDR3 reads CASRRTGQNIQYF. CDR3 DNA sequence: TGTGCCAGCAGGCGGACAGGGCAAAACATTCAGTACTTC.